Listed below are T cell receptor beta chains from one sample, sequenced in a study of naive and memory T cell subsets. A single record per CDR3 protein comes from TCRdb applying MiXCR to the UMI-ligation and nested PCR reads. The sample includes around 25,000 distinct CDR3 sequences, approximately 5.7% seen only once; the top ten take under 7.5%. Material: skin, obtained from a tuberculin skin test site. These receptors were collected from an adult in good health. Each CDR3 is given with its conserved first and last residue. D genes are given only for firm matches. For some rows the clone size is stated as once, few or many, or as a class when expanded; others skip it.

d_call clone_size j_call v_call cdr3_aa cdr3_nt
. many TRBJ2-3 TRBV7-3 CASSLTGAHTDTQYF TGTGCCAGCAGCTTAACAGGGGCCCACACAGATACGCAGTATTTT
. many TRBJ1-5 TRBV20-1 CSAGSNQPQHF TGCAGTGCAGGGTCCAATCAGCCCCAGCATTTT
TRBD1 . TRBJ2-7 TRBV28 CASDRGYEQYF TGTGCCTCGGACAGGGGCTACGAGCAGTACTTC
TRBD2 many TRBJ2-1 TRBV28 CASSSWTSGREVFF TGTGCCAGCAGTTCCTGGACTAGCGGGAGGGAGGTGTTCTTC
. few TRBJ1-1 TRBV7-3 CASSQTMNTEAFF TGTGCCAGCAGCCAAACCATGAACACTGAAGCTTTCTTT
. many TRBJ2-3 TRBV3-1 CASSQDRGTDTQYF TGTGCCAGCAGCCAAGATCGAGGCACAGATACGCAGTATTTT
. . TRBJ2-1 TRBV30 CAWRRGNEQFF TGTGCCTGGAGAAGAGGCAATGAGCAGTTCTTC
TRBD2 few TRBJ2-7 TRBV7-2 CASSLVGLAGTLAYEQYF TGTGCCAGCAGCTTAGTAGGACTAGCGGGAACCCTCGCGTACGAGCAGTACTTC
. few TRBJ1-2 TRBV20-1 CSTPGVNYGYTF TGCAGCACGCCGGGTGTAAACTATGGCTACACCTTC
TRBD2 many TRBJ2-1 TRBV6-1 CASSEGRGEFGFF TGTGCCAGCAGTGAAGGGCGGGGGGAATTTGGGTTCTTC
TRBD1 many TRBJ1-1 TRBV7-2 CASVGQRYTEAFF TGTGCCAGCGTGGGACAGCGCTACACTGAAGCTTTCTTT
. medium-sized TRBJ1-1 TRBV27 CATRTANTEAFF TGTGCCACGCGGACAGCTAACACTGAAGCTTTCTTT
. many TRBJ2-1 TRBV4-3 CASSHLPSNNEQFF TGCGCCAGCAGCCATTTACCCAGTAACAATGAGCAGTTCTTC
. . TRBJ2-7 TRBV5-4 CASSLKTDSYEQYF TGTGCCAGCAGCTTAAAGACAGACTCCTACGAGCAGTACTTC
. . TRBJ1-5 TRBV4-1 CASSQDDQNFYSNQPQHF TGCGCCAGCAGCCAAGATGACCAGAACTTCTATAGCAATCAGCCCCAGCATTTT
. medium-sized TRBJ1-5 TRBV13 CASSDRGQPQHF TGTGCCAGCAGCGACCGAGGTCAGCCCCAGCATTTT